The T cell receptor beta chain described here comes from a study of T cell changes during pregnancy in multiple sclerosis. TCRdb's copy holds only in-frame clones and misses some; the assay was immunoSEQ multiplex PCR. The repertoire holds just under 70,000 clones, with about 89% as singletons. In germline, CDR1 is LGHNA, CDR2 YSLEER. The CDR3 totals 15 residues. V gave up 0 bases and J gave up 4 bases, with 10 bases separating them. The sample was peripheral blood, taken in the second trimester of pregnancy. This sequence originates from a female donor with multiple sclerosis, enrolled in a pregnancy study. The chain carries TRBV4-3 and TRBJ2-1, with D possibly TRBD2 on 6 matching bases. The chain's CDR3 is CASSQDPSVYNEQFF. CDR3 in DNA: TGCGCCAGCAGCCAAGACCCTAGCGTTTACAATGAGCAGTTCTTC.